This entry lists 26 T cell receptor beta chains sequenced from one sample in a study of T-cell reconstitution after alpha-beta-depleted transplantation in children. Unique molecular identifiers were built into the TCRbeta library. MiXCR was run by TCRdb on the PCR reads, yielding one entry per CDR3 protein. This table holds about a million distinct CDR3 sequences, about 29% found once. The material was PBMCs, mostly from graft donor cells, obtained 360 days after TCRalphabeta/CD19-depleted stem cell transplant. These receptors originate from a boy in the first two years of life who had a stem cell transplant for SCID, so the T cells may come from the graft donor.

This clonotype was seen only a few times. Germline is not matched at one junction end, which may reflect a read error. V is TRBV12-3 or TRBV12-4 and J is TRBJ2-3; D remains ambiguous. CDR3 length equals 12 residues. The CDR3 sequence: CASSLSPGTQYF. In DNA, the CDR3 is TGCGCCAGCAGCTTGTCCCCCGGTACGCAGTATTTT.

The rearrangement links TRBV9 to TRBJ2-1, with TRBD2 identical over 9 bases. J lost 9 bases, V lost 6 bases, and 10 bases had no gene match. CDR1 and CDR2 from the germline V gene are SGDLS and YYNGEE. CDR3 size: 14 residues. CDR3 DNA: TGTGCCAGCAACCCCGGGACTAGCTCCGCTGAGCAGTTCTTC. It encodes CASNPGTSSAEQFF. Full variable domain (rest looked up from reference TRBV9 and TRBJ2-1): DSGVTQTPKHLITATGQRVTLRCSPRSGDLSVYWYQQSLDQGLQFLIQYYNGEERAKGNILERFSAQQFPDLHSELNLSSLELGDSALYFCASNPGTSSAEQFFGPGTRLTVL.

A word on this clonotype: The germline gene is not matched at one end of the junction; a read error may be the cause. This rearrangement joins TRBV3-1 to TRBJ2-1; either TRBD1 or TRBD2 may supply D (5 bases each). CDR3 length: 12 amino acids. Per the germline V gene, CDR1 is LGHDT and CDR2 is YNNKEL (reference sequence). CDR3 loop: CASSQGGWARIF. The CDR3 nucleotides are TGTGCCAGCAGCCAAGGGGGGTGGGCGAGGATCTTC.

CDR3 amino acids: CASSLVGANTQYF. The CDR3 nucleotides are TGTGCCAGCAGCTTGGTGGGTGCAAATACGCAGTATTTT. The chain recombines TRBV5-5 with TRBJ2-3, with no clear D. Germline V CDR1 and CDR2: SGHKS, YYEKEE (reference sequence). CDR3 length equals 13 residues. Trimming took 0 bases from V and 7 from J, leaving 9 bases between them.

This chain connects TRBV6-5 to TRBJ2-3; D could derive from TRBD1 or TRBD2 (5 bases each). The CDR3 totals 15 residues. The ends were cut back, 2 bases at V and 2 bases at J, with 11 bases in the middle. Looked up from germline, CDR1 is MNHEY and CDR2 is SVGAGI. CDR3 nucleotides: TGTGCCAGCAGTTACGAGGGGATAGACACAGATACGCAGTATTTT. It encodes CASSYEGIDTDTQYF.

This clonotype was observed a handful of times. The chain uses TRBV10-3 and TRBJ2-7; the match to TRBD1 covers 8 bases. The CDR3 spans 13 residues. CDR1 ENHRY and CDR2 SYGVKD come from the germline V gene. The V and J ends lost 9 bases and 7 bases, in that order; junction bases with no gene match: 11. The CDR3 here is CAIRGQGAGEQYF. The CDR3 DNA reads TGTGCCATTAGGGGGCAGGGGGCAGGGGAGCAGTACTTC.

The chain couples TRBV15 to TRBJ2-1; 9 positions agree with TRBD1. V was clipped by 1 base and J by 10 bases; unmatched bases: 11. Germline CDR1 LNHNV, CDR2 YYDKDF (reference sequence). This CDR3 is built from 16 residues. The CDR3 here is CATSRGTGTGNVEQFF. CDR3 DNA: TGTGCCACCAGCAGAGGTACCGGGACAGGGAACGTGGAGCAGTTCTTC.

The V call is TRBV27, the J call TRBJ2-7; 9 nucleotides line up with TRBD1. The length of the CDR3 is 15 residues. CDR1 MNHEY and CDR2 SMNVEV come from the germline V gene (reference sequence). V shed 5 bases and J 4 bases; nucleotides not matched to a gene: 9. The CDR3 sequence: CASSARQGVGYEQYF. The CDR3 nucleotides are TGTGCCAGCAGTGCCAGACAGGGGGTAGGATACGAGCAGTACTTC.

The chain uses TRBV24-1 and TRBJ1-1; D might be TRBD1 (5 bases). Looked up from germline, CDR1 is KGHDR and CDR2 is SFDVKD. The CDR3 loop spans 13 amino acids. The V gene lost 5 bases and the J gene lost 7 bases, with 13 bases spanning the gap. Here the CDR3 DNA reads TGTGCCACCAGTGGCCAGGGTACCGGTGAAGCTTTCTTT. Its protein product is CATSGQGTGEAFF.

The genes are TRBV6-2 or TRBV6-3 and TRBJ1-6, with D tentatively TRBD1 (6 bases). Trimming took 7 bases from V and 6 from J, leaving 13 bases between them. Germline-derived CDR1 and CDR2 are MNHEY and SVGEGT. This CDR3 spans 14 amino acids. CDR3 region: CASILGHRNSPLHF. The CDR3 DNA reads as TGTGCCAGCATCCTGGGACACCGTAATTCACCCCTCCACTTT.

This clonotype was counted a few times. The chain is built from TRBV5-1 and TRBJ2-7; the match to TRBD2 covers 8 bases. The CDR3 has 16 residues. Germline assignment: CDR1 SGHRS and CDR2 YFSETQ. V gave up 4 bases and J gave up 2 bases; unmatched junction bases: 11. CDR3 loop: CASSLQAGLGPYEQYF. In nucleotides, the CDR3 is TGCGCCAGCAGCCTTCAAGCGGGACTAGGACCCTACGAGCAGTACTTC.

This clonotype has a single count. CDR3 sequence reads: CASSVYVGQRNTEAFF. The CDR3 nucleotides read TGTGCCAGTAGTGTATATGTGGGACAGAGGAACACTGAAGCTTTCTTT. V gene TRBV19 combines with J gene TRBJ1-1; 7 bases agree with TRBD1. This CDR3 is 16 amino acids long. The V gene's germline CDR1 is LNHDA and CDR2 SQIVND (reference sequence). Unmatched junction bases numbered 10, after V lost 5 bases and J lost 1 base.

This chain uses TRBV7-8 with TRBJ2-3; D is possibly TRBD1 (6 bases). V was trimmed by 0 bases and J by 9 bases, leaving 16 bases between them. The length of the CDR3 is 15 residues. The germline CDR1 and CDR2 sequences are SGHVS and FQNEAQ. The CDR3 loop is CASSLATVRTATQYF. As DNA, the CDR3 is TGTGCCAGCAGCTTAGCGACGGTTCGGACAGCCACGCAGTATTTT.

This clonotype showed up just a few times. The chain recombines TRBV20-1 with TRBJ2-2; 7 nucleotides line up with TRBD2. V gave up 6 bases and J gave up 5 bases; unmatched junction bases: 9. CDR3 length: 14 residues. Looked up from germline, CDR1 is DFQATT and CDR2 is SNEGSKA (reference sequence). CDR3 protein: CSAGPRGETGELFF. In DNA form, the CDR3 reads TGCAGTGCCGGGCCCCGGGGGGAAACCGGGGAGCTGTTTTTT.

This chain's CDR3 is CASSLGGGVYTDTQYF. CDR3 in DNA: TGCGCCAGCAGCTTGGGTGGCGGGGTCTACACAGATACGCAGTATTTT. The chain recombines TRBV5-1 with TRBJ2-3; D is perhaps TRBD2 (6 bases). The germline V gene has CDR1 SGHRS and CDR2 YFSETQ. Trimming shortened V by 0 bases and J by 2 bases, and 13 bases separated the two germline ends. The CDR3 runs 16 residues.

There are many counts of this clonotype. V is TRBV2 and J is TRBJ1-6, with D uncertain. The CDR3 is made up of 15 amino acids. The germline V gene encodes CDR1 SNHLY and CDR2 FYNNEI. The ends were cut back, 3 bases at V and 5 bases at J, with 11 bases in the middle. CDR3 loop: CASSEWAVDNSPLHF. The CDR3 DNA is TGTGCCAGCAGTGAGTGGGCAGTGGATAATTCACCCCTCCACTTT.

Here the CDR3 DNA reads TGCAGCGTTGAAGGCGACAGGTCTGGGTACGAGCAGTACTTC. It specifies CSVEGDRSGYEQYF. This chain links TRBV29-1 with TRBJ2-7; D might be TRBD1 (6 bases). The CDR3 sequence is 14 residues long. Trimming took 1 base from V and 4 from J, leaving 14 bases between them. Looked up from germline, CDR1 is SQVTM and CDR2 is ANQGSEA.

The rearrangement joins TRBV7-9 to TRBJ1-1, with a tentative D call TRBD1 (5 bases). Trimming cost V 2 bases and J 3 bases, with 16 bases left between them. Germline loops: CDR1 SEHNR, CDR2 FQNEAQ (reference sequence). The length of the CDR3 is 16 residues. Here the CDR3 DNA reads TGTGCCAGCAGCTTATCTAGGGGTCCCCTAGACACTGAAGCTTTCTTT. This gives the protein CASSLSRGPLDTEAFF.

This clonotype has a handful of counts. V gene TRBV7-3 combines with J gene TRBJ2-1, with TRBD2 as a possible D gene (5 bases). CDR1 is SGHTA, CDR2 FQGTGA, per germline. Trimming removed 1 base at V and 5 bases at J, with 6 bases between. This CDR3 is built from 13 residues. DNA of the CDR3: TGTGCCAGCAGCTTAAGGCGGGACAATGAGCAGTTCTTC. This sequence encodes CASSLRRDNEQFF.

The V and J genes are TRBV28 and TRBJ1-1; D is unresolved. The CDR3 is 13 residues long. Per germline, CDR1 MDHEN and CDR2 SYDVKM. The V gene lost 6 bases and the J gene lost 3 bases, with 11 bases spanning the gap. CDR3 in amino acids: CASRAHRYTEAFF. Here the CDR3 DNA reads TGTGCCAGCAGGGCCCATCGGTACACTGAAGCTTTCTTT.

Only a few counts were recorded for this clonotype. The chain links TRBV6-2 or TRBV6-3 to TRBJ2-6; D uncertain. CDR3 length: 16 amino acids. From germline, CDR1 is MNHEY and CDR2 SVGEGT. The ends were cut back, 0 bases at V and 0 bases at J, with 6 bases in the middle. The CDR3 here is CASSYSIGSGANVLTF. The CDR3 coding sequence is TGTGCCAGCAGTTACTCGATCGGCTCTGGGGCCAACGTCCTGACTTTC.

This clonotype has more than one count but fewer than ten. This rearrangement joins TRBV3-1 to TRBJ2-2, with no clear D. The V end lost 0 bases, the J end lost 12 bases, and 5 bases lay between the germline ends. CDR1 is LGHDT, CDR2 YNNKEL, per germline (reference sequence). The CDR3 sequence is 11 residues long. The CDR3 nucleotides are TGTGCCAGCAGCCAAGAGAGCCAGCTGTTTTTT. It is translated as CASSQESQLFF.

This clonotype was picked up a small number of times. V is TRBV11-2 and J is TRBJ2-5; 7 bases agree with TRBD1. CDR1 and CDR2 (germline): SGHAT, FQNNGV. V trimming: 1 base; J trimming: 5 bases; junction bases outside the gene matches: 19. The CDR3 length is 19 residues. The CDR3 loop is CASSLGAYPPGQISETQYF. In DNA, the CDR3 is TGTGCCAGCAGCTTAGGAGCTTACCCTCCGGGACAGATTTCGGAGACCCAGTACTTC.

This rearrangement joins TRBV9 to TRBJ2-7, with D tentatively TRBD1 (6 bases). V lost 0 bases to trimming and J lost 0 bases, with 10 bases between them. The CDR3 spans 15 residues. The germline V gene has CDR1 SGDLS and CDR2 YYNGEE. CDR3 coding DNA: TGTGCCAGCAGCGTAGGATCGGGACACTCCTACGAGCAGTACTTC. Protein product: CASSVGSGHSYEQYF.

This clonotype came up many times. J is TRBJ1-2 and V is TRBV6-1; no clear D. V lost 5 bases and J 0 bases, leaving 16 bases between the germline ends. Germline V gene data show CDR1 as MNHNS and CDR2 as SASEGT. The CDR3 consists of 16 residues. The CDR3 protein is CASSQKSAVANYGYTF. The CDR3 DNA sequence: TGTGCCAGCAGTCAAAAGTCGGCCGTAGCTAACTATGGCTACACCTTC.

The chain links TRBV12-3 or TRBV12-4 to TRBJ2-2; D not resolved. The CDR3 is 17 residues long. V was trimmed by 7 bases and J by 1 base, leaving 19 bases between them. In nucleotides, the CDR3 is TGTGCCAGCACCCCCCTGGGCAGGACCCAGAACACCGGGGAGCTGTTTTTT. Protein product: CASTPLGRTQNTGELFF.